A single sample gave rise to the 15 T cell receptor beta chains below, sequenced in a study of CD8 T cells in ankylosing spondylitis. TCRdb reprocessed the 5' RACE reads via MiXCR and lists one record per CDR3 protein. Of roughly 30,000 distinct CDR3 sequences listed, less than 40% are singletons. Specimen: synovial fluid, either unsorted or a sorted T cell fraction (not recorded which). These receptors were collected from a male donor with ankylosing spondylitis.

V is TRBV14 and J is TRBJ1-2; D is perhaps TRBD1 (5 bases). Trimming pared 4 bases from V and 7 bases from J, leaving 13 bases between. The length of the CDR3 is 13 residues. Germline values: CDR1 SGHDN, CDR2 FVKESK. The CDR3 spells CASSPGTARGYTF. The CDR3 bases are TGTGCCAGCAGCCCGGGGACGGCCCGTGGCTACACCTTC.

This clonotype occurred a few times. The V and J genes are TRBV5-1 and TRBJ2-7, with 12 nucleotides matching TRBD1. The junction had 5 bases not matched to a gene; V was cut back by 2 bases and J by 5 bases. CDR1 and CDR2 (germline): SGHRS, YFSETQ. This CDR3 region has 15 residues. CDR3 nucleotides: TGCGCCAGCAGCTTCGGGACAGGGGGCATAAACGAGCAGTACTTC. Its protein product is CASSFGTGGINEQYF.

The chain has TRBV5-5 and TRBJ1-1, with unresolved D. The CDR3 is made up of 15 amino acids. Germline V gives CDR1 SGHKS, CDR2 YYEKEE (reference sequence). V lost 0 bases and J 5 bases, leaving 14 bases between the germline ends. The CDR3 DNA sequence: TGTGCCAGCAGCTTGGATGGGTCCGGCGTGACTGAAGCTTTCTTT. This encodes CASSLDGSGVTEAFF.

V usage is TRBV29-1 and J usage is TRBJ2-1; TRBD1 is a possible D gene (6 bases). CDR1 and CDR2 (germline): SQVTM, ANQGSEA. Trimming stripped 7 bases from V and 0 bases from J, with 19 bases between. This CDR3 has 16 residues. The DNA of the CDR3 is TGCAGCGCAGAGGGGGAGTCGTGGAGCTCCTACAATGAGCAGTTCTTC. Protein product: CSAEGESWSSYNEQFF.

This clonotype showed up many times. This chain uses TRBV29-1 with TRBJ2-1; 7 nucleotides agree with TRBD1. There are 11 residues in the CDR3. V lost 5 bases and J lost 7; bases outside the gene matches: 2. The V gene's germline CDR1 is SQVTM and CDR2 ANQGSEA. The CDR3 here is CSVIQGNEQFF. DNA of the CDR3: TGCAGCGTTATACAGGGGAATGAGCAGTTCTTC.

On this clonotype: A much bigger clone sits one base away, suggesting this may be a read error. J is TRBJ2-1 and V is TRBV11-3, with D perhaps TRBD1 or TRBD2 (5 bases each). Trimming took 5 bases from V and 7 from J, leaving 18 bases between them. Germline CDR1 reads SGHNT; CDR2 reads YENEEA. The CDR3 is made up of 15 amino acids. CDR3 sequence (DNA): TGTGCCAGCAGCGCCAGCCCAACAGAGGGGAATGAGCAGTTCTTC. It specifies CASSASPTEGNEQFF.

In this sample, this clonotype turned up many times. This chain connects TRBV7-9 to TRBJ2-7; 8 nucleotides match TRBD2. J was trimmed by 0 bases and V by 5 bases; bases with no gene match: 12. Germline values: CDR1 SEHNR, CDR2 FQNEAQ (reference sequence). The length of the CDR3 is 17 residues. CDR3 sequence: CASSPLGSGIFSYEQYF. CDR3 DNA sequence: TGTGCCAGCAGCCCCCTGGGTAGCGGGATTTTCTCCTACGAGCAGTACTTC. Full variable domain (missing parts from reference TRBV7-9 and TRBJ2-7): DTGVSQNPRHKITKRGQNVTFRCDPISEHNRLYWYRQTLGQGPEFLTYFQNEAQLEKSRLLSDRFSAERPKGSFSTLEIQRTEQGDSAMYLCASSPLGSGIFSYEQYFGPGTRLTVT.

The chain links TRBV10-3 to TRBJ1-1, with a tentative D call TRBD1 (6 bases). Germline V gene data show CDR1 as ENHRY and CDR2 as SYGVKD. The CDR3 is made up of 14 amino acids. The V end lost 3 bases, the J end lost 7 bases, and 15 bases lay between the germline ends. The CDR3 loop is CAISESGEYYEAFF. CDR3 in DNA: TGTGCCATCAGTGAATCAGGGGAGTACTATGAAGCTTTCTTT.

This clonotype was seen a single time. Given a much more abundant clone one base away, this may be a read error. The chain carries TRBV7-9 and TRBJ2-7; 8 bases match TRBD2. This CDR3 spans 12 amino acids. Germline loops: CDR1 SEHNR, CDR2 FQNEAQ (reference sequence). V shed 8 bases, J shed 0 bases, and the junction held 0 bases outside the gene matches. The CDR3 DNA follows: TGTGCCAGCGCGGGGGGCTCCTACGAGCAGTACTTC. It translates to CASAGGSYEQYF.

This sequence joins TRBV19 and TRBJ1-2; possible D gene TRBD1, 5 bases. This CDR3 comprises 18 residues. The V end was cut by 8 bases, the J end by 0 bases, with 25 bases between. Germline CDR1 reads LNHDA; CDR2 reads SQIVND (reference sequence). This CDR3 is CASAYRPWGDGANYGYTF. CDR3 in DNA: TGTGCCAGTGCATATCGTCCATGGGGCGACGGGGCTAACTATGGCTACACCTTC.

The rearrangement links TRBV6-1 to TRBJ2-7; no clear D gene. V lost 6 bases and J lost 4, with 7 bases in between. Per germline, CDR1 MNHNS and CDR2 SASEGT. The CDR3 covers 11 residues. CDR3 coding DNA: TGTGCCAGCAGGGAGACTTACGAGCAGTACGTC. As protein: CASRETYEQYV.

The chain joins TRBV7-6 to TRBJ1-2; the match to TRBD1 covers 8 bases. Germline trimming cut 5 bases from V and 3 bases from J; bases unmatched to any gene: 5. CDR3 length: 14 residues. Germline CDR1 is SGHVS and CDR2 is FNYEAQ. The CDR3 region is CASSPGQGYYGYTF. Written as DNA, the CDR3 is TGTGCCAGCAGCCCAGGACAGGGATACTATGGCTACACCTTC.

The chain couples TRBV30 to TRBJ1-2; D is undetermined. Trimming shortened V by 5 bases and J by 6 bases, and 16 bases separated the two germline ends. The CDR3 has 13 amino acids. The germline V gene has CDR1 GTSNPN and CDR2 SVGIG (reference sequence). CDR3 DNA sequence: TGTGCCTGGGCAGGCCCCTTTGTAGATGGCTACACCTTC. Encoded protein: CAWAGPFVDGYTF.

Only a few counts were recorded for this clonotype. V is TRBV15 and J is TRBJ2-3, with TRBD1 identical over 9 bases. This CDR3 has 15 residues. Per the germline V gene, CDR1 is LNHNV and CDR2 is YYDKDF (reference sequence). V lost 3 bases to trimming and J lost 5 bases; unmatched junction nucleotides: 6. The CDR3 is CATSRMTGGLDTQYF. In DNA, the CDR3 is TGTGCCACCAGCAGGATGACAGGGGGACTAGATACGCAGTATTTT.

The chain recombines TRBV21-1 with TRBJ1-2; no DNA check was done on the table's D call, TRBD1. TRBV21-1 is recorded as a pseudogene. CDR3 length: 10 amino acids. CDR3 sequence: CAHSGYGYTF. The CDR3 region has the DNA TGTGCCCACAGTGGGTATGGCTACACCTTC.